A single sample is the source of the 3 T cell receptor beta chains below, sequenced in a study of blood T cell repertoires in COVID-19. Assay used: immunoSEQ multiplex PCR; TCRdb lists only in-frame clones, some missing. Of 130,000 to 150,000 clones listed, less than 90% are singletons. Material: PBMCs or T cells enriched from blood (not recorded which). Every receptor here comes from a man between 40 and 49 years old with acute COVID-19.

The chain joins TRBV9 to TRBJ2-1, with D maybe TRBD2 (7 bases). This CDR3 comprises 14 residues. V was pared by 4 bases and J by 8 bases, with 16 bases between. Germline V gene sequence: CDR1 SGDLS, CDR2 YYNGEE. CDR3 bases: TGTGCCAGCAGCTCATGGGGGGGCCCGGATGAGCAGTTCTTC. It specifies CASSSWGGPDEQFF.

The gene calls are TRBV10-2 and TRBJ1-6, with 7 bases that match TRBD1. CDR1 is WSHSY, CDR2 SAAADI, per germline. Trimming removed 7 bases from V and 7 bases from J; junction bases left unmatched: 7. The CDR3 loop spans 14 amino acids. This chain's CDR3 is CASTSDRANSPLHF. The CDR3 DNA reads TGCGCCAGCACCTCAGACAGGGCAAATTCACCCCTCCACTTT.

The chain combines TRBV27 with TRBJ1-1; 7 nucleotides match TRBD1. Germline CDR1 MNHEY, CDR2 SMNVEV (reference sequence). Trimming at V came to 1 base and at J to 1 base, leaving 9 bases not matched to a gene. This CDR3 spans 17 amino acids. The CDR3 DNA sequence: TGTGCCAGCAGTTTATATGAAGGGGGCGAAAGGAACACTGAAGCTTTCTTT. Translating gives CASSLYEGGERNTEAFF.